The clone carrying this T cell receptor (beta chain) was counted only a few times. Its antigen is unknown. Genomic DNA of each subset was evenly split across several immunoSEQ plates. In the original analysis: ImmunoSEQ junction-only sequences lacked quality scores, so their filtering differed. Measured with immunoSEQ multiplex PCR; TCRdb has only the in-frame clones, and not every one. That table is the source of V, J and clone size, and D and trimming were worked out from the DNA. Among about a million clones listed, approximately 80% were seen once. These data originate in a study of shared clonotypes between healthy human individuals. The study's findings and limits: Non-shared clonotypes displayed generation probabilities falling below those of clonotypes present in all four donors.

The split of CD4+ cells yielded CD45RA+ naive and CD45RA-negative memory subsets. The receptor was derived from a man aged 18 to 30 in good health. Some clones in this sample may be carry-over from other donors' samples. Material for sequencing was memory CD4+ T cells from PBMCs. Indicated subset: CD45RA-negative fraction.

The chain's CDR3 is CASSLSPPRRRKLFF. For the CDR3, the DNA is TGTGCCAGCAGTTTATCCCCTCCTCGGAGGCGAAAACTGTTTTTT. This sequence joins TRBV28 and TRBJ1-4; D gene unclear. There are 15 residues in the CDR3. V dropped 1 base and J dropped 10 bases, with 16 bases sitting between them. Germline-derived CDR1 and CDR2 are MDHEN and SYDVKM.